This T cell receptor (beta chain) was captured by sequencing in a study of long-term antiretroviral therapy in people with HIV. J gave up 3 bases and V 10 bases, and 13 bases lay outside the gene matches. CDR1 and CDR2 (germline): ENHRY, SYGVKD. This CDR3 is 15 amino acids long. It was in the United States that all participants with HIV were treated. Researchers report immunoSEQ v3.0 was run at survey level. Clones were read by immunoSEQ multiplex PCR, and TCRdb kept only the in-frame ones, dropping some. This table holds roughly 40,000 clones, 86% found once. The receptor comes from a woman aged 45 to 65 with HIV. The starting material was unsorted PBMCs, obtained 1.2 years after starting antiretroviral therapy. V gene TRBV10-3 combines with J gene TRBJ2-3; 7 nucleotides line up with TRBD1. The CDR3 sequence is CATSPGQLETDTQYF. CDR3 bases: TGTGCCACCTCTCCGGGACAGCTAGAGACAGATACGCAGTATTTT.